This TCR beta chain was recorded in a study of blood T cell repertoires in COVID-19. Study overall: Some COVID-19 samples were acute and others convalescent; all came from the United States, Italy and Spain.

Profiled with immunoSEQ multiplex PCR; TCRdb holds only in-frame clones, not every one. This table has fewer than 500,000 clones, around nine tenths appearing once. Germline V gene data show CDR1 as SGHNT and CDR2 as YYREEE (reference sequence). Trimming took 1 base from V and 3 from J, leaving 7 bases between them. The CDR3 runs to 13 residues. This chain uses TRBV5-4 with TRBJ2-5, with D perhaps matching TRBD2 (6 bases). The TCR comes from a man aged 18-30 years with COVID-19, enrolled during active disease. The sample taken for sequencing was peripheral blood. The CDR3 sequence: CASSLRGEETQYF. CDR3 bases: TGTGCCAGCAGCTTGCGCGGGGAAGAGACCCAGTACTTC.